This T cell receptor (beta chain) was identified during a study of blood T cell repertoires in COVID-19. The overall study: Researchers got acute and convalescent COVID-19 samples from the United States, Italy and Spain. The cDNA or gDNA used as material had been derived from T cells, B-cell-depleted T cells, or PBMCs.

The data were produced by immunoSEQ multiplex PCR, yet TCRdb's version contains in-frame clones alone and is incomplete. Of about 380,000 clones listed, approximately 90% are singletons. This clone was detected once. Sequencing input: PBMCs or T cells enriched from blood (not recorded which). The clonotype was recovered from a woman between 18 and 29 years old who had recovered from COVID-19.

The CDR3 reads CASSQVQGTNQPQHF. CDR3 in DNA: TGCGCCAGCAGCCAAGTACAGGGGACCAATCAGCCCCAGCATTTT. The chain combines TRBV4-1 with TRBJ1-5, with 7 bases that match TRBD1. V lost 1 base to trimming and J lost 3 bases; unmatched junction nucleotides: 3. Per germline, CDR1 MGHRA and CDR2 YSYEKL. The CDR3 is made up of 15 amino acids.